These 2 T cell receptor beta chains originate from one sample sequenced in a study of T cells in Graves' hyperthyroidism and ophthalmopathy. There were TCR beta CDR3 regions amplified from RNA transcripts. HTBI primers were used for first-round RT-PCR of the TCR CDR3. MiXCR, run by TCRdb on the multiplex PCR reads, gives a single entry per CDR3 protein. The table records 450,000 to 500,000 distinct CDR3 sequences, approximately 23% of them present only once. Sequenced: blood. The receptor set was obtained from a woman in her 70s with Graves' ophthalmopathy.

This clonotype was picked up many times. J is TRBJ1-2 and V is TRBV28; D perhaps matches TRBD1 (6 bases). V was clipped by 0 bases and J by 3 bases, with 14 bases between them. The germline V gene has CDR1 MDHEN and CDR2 SYDVKM. CDR3 length: 16 residues. CDR3 sequence reads: CASSLWDEGGYYGYTF. CDR3 nucleotides: TGTGCCAGCAGTTTATGGGACGAGGGGGGGTACTATGGCTACACCTTC.

This clonotype appeared a few times. The chain carries TRBV28 and TRBJ1-5; 10 bases fit TRBD1. The length of the CDR3 is 14 residues. V gave up 8 bases and J gave up 6 bases; unmatched junction bases: 7. Germline V gene data show CDR1 as MDHEN and CDR2 as SYDVKM. The CDR3 here is CASCRGTGAQPQHF. CDR3 bases: TGTGCCAGCTGCAGGGGGACAGGGGCTCAGCCCCAGCATTTT.